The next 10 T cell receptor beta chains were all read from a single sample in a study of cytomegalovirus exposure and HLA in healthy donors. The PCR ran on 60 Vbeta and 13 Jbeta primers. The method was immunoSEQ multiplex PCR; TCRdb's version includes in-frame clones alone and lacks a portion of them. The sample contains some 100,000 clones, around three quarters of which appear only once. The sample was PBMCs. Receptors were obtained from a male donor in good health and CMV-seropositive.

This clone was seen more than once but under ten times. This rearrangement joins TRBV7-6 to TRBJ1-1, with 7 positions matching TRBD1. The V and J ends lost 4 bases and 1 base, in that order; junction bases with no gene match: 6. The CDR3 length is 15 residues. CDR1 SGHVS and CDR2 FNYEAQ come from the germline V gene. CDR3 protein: CASSSRTGGNTEAFF. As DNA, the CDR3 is TGTGCCAGCAGCTCCCGGACAGGAGGGAACACTGAAGCTTTCTTT.

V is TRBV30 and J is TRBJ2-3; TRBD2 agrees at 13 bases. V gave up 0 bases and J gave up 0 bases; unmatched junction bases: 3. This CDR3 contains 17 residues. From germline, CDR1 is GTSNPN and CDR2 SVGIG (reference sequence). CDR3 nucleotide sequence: TGTGCCTGGAGTGTAAAGGGACTAGCGGGGAGCACAGATACGCAGTATTTT. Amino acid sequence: CAWSVKGLAGSTDTQYF.

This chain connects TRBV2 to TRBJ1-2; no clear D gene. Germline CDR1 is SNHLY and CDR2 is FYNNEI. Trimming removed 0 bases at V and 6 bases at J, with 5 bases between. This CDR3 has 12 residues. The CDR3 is CASSEAGDGYTF. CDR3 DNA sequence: TGTGCCAGCAGTGAAGCAGGAGATGGCTACACCTTC. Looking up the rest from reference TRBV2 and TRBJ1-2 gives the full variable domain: EPEVTQTPSHQVTQMGQEVILRCVPISNHLYFYWYRQILGQKVEFLVSFYNNEISEKSEIFDDQFSVERPDGSNFTLKIRSTKLEDSAMYFCASSEAGDGYTFGSGTRLTVV.

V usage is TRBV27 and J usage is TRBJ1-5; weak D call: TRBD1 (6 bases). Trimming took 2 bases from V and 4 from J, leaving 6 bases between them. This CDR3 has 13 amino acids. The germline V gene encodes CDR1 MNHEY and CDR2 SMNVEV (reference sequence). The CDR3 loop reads CASSLQGNQPQHF. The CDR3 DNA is TGTGCCAGCAGTTTACAGGGGAATCAGCCCCAGCATTTT.

Here the CDR3 DNA reads TGTGCCAGCAGTTTCGGACTGGGGTACACACTGGAGCAGTATTTT. It encodes CASSFGLGYTLEQYF. This chain joins TRBV27 and TRBJ2-3; tentatively, D is TRBD2 (5 bases). Trimming shortened V by 3 bases and J by 11 bases, and 21 bases separated the two germline ends. Germline V lookup: CDR1 MNHEY, CDR2 SMNVEV (reference sequence). The CDR3 covers 15 residues.

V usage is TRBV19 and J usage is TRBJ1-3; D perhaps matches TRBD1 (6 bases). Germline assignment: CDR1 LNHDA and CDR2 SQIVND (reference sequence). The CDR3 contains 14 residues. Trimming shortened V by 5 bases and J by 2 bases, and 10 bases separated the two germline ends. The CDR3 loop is CASSGDKAGNTIYF. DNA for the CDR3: TGTGCCAGTAGTGGGGACAAGGCTGGAAACACCATATATTTT.

Written as DNA, the CDR3 is TGTGCCTGGAGTCGGCACAGGGGGACCTATGGCTACACCTTC. Protein: CAWSRHRGTYGYTF. This chain connects TRBV30 to TRBJ1-2; TRBD1 matches 8 bases. This CDR3 spans 14 amino acids. V was clipped by 2 bases and J by 4 bases; unmatched bases: 6. The germline V gene has CDR1 GTSNPN and CDR2 SVGIG (reference sequence). Complete variable domain (other parts from reference TRBV30 and TRBJ1-2): SQTIHQWPATLVQPVGSPLSLECTVEGTSNPNLYWYRQAAGRGLQLLFYSVGIGQISSEVPQNLSASRPQDRQFILSSKKLLLSDSGFYLCAWSRHRGTYGYTFGSGTRLTVV.

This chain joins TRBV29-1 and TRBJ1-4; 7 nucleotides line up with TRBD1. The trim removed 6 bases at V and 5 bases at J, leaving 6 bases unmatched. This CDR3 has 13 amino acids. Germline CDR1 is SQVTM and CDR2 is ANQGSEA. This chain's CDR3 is CSVDPGQNEKLFF. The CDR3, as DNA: TGCAGCGTCGATCCGGGACAGAATGAAAAACTGTTTTTT.

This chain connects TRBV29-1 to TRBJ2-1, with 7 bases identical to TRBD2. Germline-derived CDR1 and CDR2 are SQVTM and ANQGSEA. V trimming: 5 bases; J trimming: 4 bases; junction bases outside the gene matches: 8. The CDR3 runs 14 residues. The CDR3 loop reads CSVPSAGLYNEQFF. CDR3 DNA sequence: TGCAGCGTTCCATCAGCGGGGCTTTACAATGAGCAGTTCTTC.

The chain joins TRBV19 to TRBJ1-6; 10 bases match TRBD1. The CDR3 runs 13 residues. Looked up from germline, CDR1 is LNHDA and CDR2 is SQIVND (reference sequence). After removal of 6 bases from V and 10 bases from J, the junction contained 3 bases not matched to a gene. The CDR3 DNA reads TGTGCCAGTAGCGGACAGGGGGTATCACCCCTCCACTTT. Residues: CASSGQGVSPLHF.